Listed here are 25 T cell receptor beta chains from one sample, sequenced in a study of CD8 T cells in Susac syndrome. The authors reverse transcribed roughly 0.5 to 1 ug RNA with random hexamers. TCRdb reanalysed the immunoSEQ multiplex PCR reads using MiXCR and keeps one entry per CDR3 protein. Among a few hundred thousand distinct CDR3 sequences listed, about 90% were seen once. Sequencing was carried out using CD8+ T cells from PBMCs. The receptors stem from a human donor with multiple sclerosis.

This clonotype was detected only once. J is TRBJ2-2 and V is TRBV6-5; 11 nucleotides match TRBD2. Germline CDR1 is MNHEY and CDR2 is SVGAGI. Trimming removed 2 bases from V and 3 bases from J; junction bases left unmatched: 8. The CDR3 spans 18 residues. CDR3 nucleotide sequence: TGTGCCAGCAGTTACGTGTTAGCGGGAGGGCGAGACACCGGGGAGCTGTTTTTT. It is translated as CASSYVLAGGRDTGELFF.

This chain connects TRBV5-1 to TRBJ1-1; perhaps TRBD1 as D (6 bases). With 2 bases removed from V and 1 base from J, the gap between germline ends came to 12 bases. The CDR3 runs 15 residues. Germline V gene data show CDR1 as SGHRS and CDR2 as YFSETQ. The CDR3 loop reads CASSFFGGPNTEAFF. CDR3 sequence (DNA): TGCGCCAGCAGCTTCTTCGGGGGGCCGAACACTGAAGCTTTCTTT.

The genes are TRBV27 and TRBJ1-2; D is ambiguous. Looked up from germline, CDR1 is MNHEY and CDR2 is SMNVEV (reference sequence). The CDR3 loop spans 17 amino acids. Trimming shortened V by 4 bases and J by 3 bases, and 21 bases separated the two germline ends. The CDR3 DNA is TGTGCCAGCAGTTCCTATACCGGGCAACGGAAGGACTATGGCTACACCTTC. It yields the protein CASSSYTGQRKDYGYTF.

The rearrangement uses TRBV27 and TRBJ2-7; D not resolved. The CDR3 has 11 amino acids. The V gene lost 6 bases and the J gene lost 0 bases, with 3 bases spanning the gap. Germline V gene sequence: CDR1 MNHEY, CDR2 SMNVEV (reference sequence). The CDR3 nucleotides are TGTGCCAGCAGGAACTCCTACGAGCAGTACTTC. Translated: CASRNSYEQYF.

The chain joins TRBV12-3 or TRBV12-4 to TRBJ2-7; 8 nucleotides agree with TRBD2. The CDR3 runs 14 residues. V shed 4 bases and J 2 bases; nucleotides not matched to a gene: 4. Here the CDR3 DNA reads TGTGCCAGCAGTTGGCCGGGACTAGCCTACGAGCAGTACTTC. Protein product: CASSWPGLAYEQYF.

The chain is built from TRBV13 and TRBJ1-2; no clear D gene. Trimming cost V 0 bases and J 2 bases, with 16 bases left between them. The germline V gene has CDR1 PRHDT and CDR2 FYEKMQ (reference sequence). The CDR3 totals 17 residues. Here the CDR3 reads CASSLGRMETPNYGYTF. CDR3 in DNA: TGTGCCAGCAGCTTAGGACGGATGGAGACCCCAAACTATGGCTACACCTTC.

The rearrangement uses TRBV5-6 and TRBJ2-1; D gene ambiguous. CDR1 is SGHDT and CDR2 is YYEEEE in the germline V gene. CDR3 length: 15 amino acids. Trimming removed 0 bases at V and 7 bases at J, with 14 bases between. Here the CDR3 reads CASSLEAGPLNEQFF. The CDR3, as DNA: TGTGCCAGCAGCTTGGAGGCAGGACCCTTGAATGAGCAGTTCTTC.

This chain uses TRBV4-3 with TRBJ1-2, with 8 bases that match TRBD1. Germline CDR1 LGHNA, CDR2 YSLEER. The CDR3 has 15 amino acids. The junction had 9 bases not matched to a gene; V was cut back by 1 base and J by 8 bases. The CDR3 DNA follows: TGCGCCAGCAGCCAAGTGGTCAGGGGGCTAGAAGGCTACACCTTC. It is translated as CASSQVVRGLEGYTF.

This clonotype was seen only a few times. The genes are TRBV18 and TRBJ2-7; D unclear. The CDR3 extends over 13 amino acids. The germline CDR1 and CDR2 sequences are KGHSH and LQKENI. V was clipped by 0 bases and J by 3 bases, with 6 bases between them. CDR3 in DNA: TGTGCCAGCTCACCACCGGGGTACTACGAGCAGTACTTC. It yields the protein CASSPPGYYEQYF.

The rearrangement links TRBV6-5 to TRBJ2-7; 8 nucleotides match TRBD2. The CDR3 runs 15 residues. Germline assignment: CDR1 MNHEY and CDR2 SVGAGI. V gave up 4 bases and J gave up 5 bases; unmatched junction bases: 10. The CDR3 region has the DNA TGTGCCAGCAGTTTAACGGGAGGGCCTCTGGACGAGCAGTACTTC. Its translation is CASSLTGGPLDEQYF.

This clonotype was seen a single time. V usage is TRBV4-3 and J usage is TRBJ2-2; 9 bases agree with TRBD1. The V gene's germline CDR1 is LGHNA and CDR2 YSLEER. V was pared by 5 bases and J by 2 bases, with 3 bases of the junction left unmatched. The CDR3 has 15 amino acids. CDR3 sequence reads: CASSRDRVNTGELFF. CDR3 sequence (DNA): TGCGCCAGCAGCAGGGACAGGGTTAACACCGGGGAGCTGTTTTTT.

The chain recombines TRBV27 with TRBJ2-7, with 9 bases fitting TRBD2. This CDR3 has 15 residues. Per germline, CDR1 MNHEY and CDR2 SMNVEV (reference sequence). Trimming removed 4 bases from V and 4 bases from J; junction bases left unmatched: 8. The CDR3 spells CASSSLAGTLYEQYF. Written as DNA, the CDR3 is TGTGCCAGCAGTTCCCTAGCGGGAACGTTATACGAGCAGTACTTC.

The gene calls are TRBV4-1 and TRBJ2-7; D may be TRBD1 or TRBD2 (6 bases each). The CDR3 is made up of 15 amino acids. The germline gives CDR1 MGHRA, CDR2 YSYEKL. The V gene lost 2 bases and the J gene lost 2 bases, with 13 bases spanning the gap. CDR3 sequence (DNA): TGCGCCAGCAGCCAAAATGGGGGGCTCCCCTACGAGCAGTACTTC. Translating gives CASSQNGGLPYEQYF.

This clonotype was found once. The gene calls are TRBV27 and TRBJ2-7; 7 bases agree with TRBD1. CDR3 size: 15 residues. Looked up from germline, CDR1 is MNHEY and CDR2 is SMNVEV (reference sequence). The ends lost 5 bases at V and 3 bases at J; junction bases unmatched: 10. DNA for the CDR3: TGTGCCAGCAGTGCGACCCCGGGACAGCACTACGAGCAGTACTTC. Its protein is CASSATPGQHYEQYF.

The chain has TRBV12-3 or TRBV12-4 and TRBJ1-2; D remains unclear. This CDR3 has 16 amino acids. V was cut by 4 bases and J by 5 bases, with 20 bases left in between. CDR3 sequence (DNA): TGTGCCAGCAGTTCATGGGAGGAGGCAAAGGATTATGGCTACACCTTC. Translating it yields CASSSWEEAKDYGYTF.

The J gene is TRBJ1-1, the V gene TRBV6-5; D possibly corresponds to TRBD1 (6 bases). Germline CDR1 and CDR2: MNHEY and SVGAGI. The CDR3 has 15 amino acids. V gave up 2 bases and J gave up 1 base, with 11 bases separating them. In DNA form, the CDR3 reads TGTGCCAGCAGTTACGCGGTGACAGGGAACACTGAAGCTTTCTTT. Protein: CASSYAVTGNTEAFF.

The CDR3 region is CASSLRQLTDTQYF. CDR3 nucleotides: TGTGCCAGCAGCCTTAGACAGCTCACAGATACGCAGTATTTT. The gene calls are TRBV5-4 and TRBJ2-3; a possible D gene is TRBD1 (5 bases). The V and J ends lost 4 bases and 2 bases respectively, with 11 bases between them. The CDR3 contains 14 residues. Germline V gene sequence: CDR1 SGHNT, CDR2 YYREEE (reference sequence).

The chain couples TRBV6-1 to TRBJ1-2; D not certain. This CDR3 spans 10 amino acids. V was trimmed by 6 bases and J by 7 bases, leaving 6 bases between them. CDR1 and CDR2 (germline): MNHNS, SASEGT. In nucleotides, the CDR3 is TGTGCCAGCAGGTCCGCTGGCTACACCTTC. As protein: CASRSAGYTF.

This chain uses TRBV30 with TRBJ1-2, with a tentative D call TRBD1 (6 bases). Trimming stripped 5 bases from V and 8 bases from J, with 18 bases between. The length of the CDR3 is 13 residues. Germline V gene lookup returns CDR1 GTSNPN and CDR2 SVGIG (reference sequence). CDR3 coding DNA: TGTGCCTGGGGCCTTACAGGGCTGGAGGGCTACACCTTC. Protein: CAWGLTGLEGYTF. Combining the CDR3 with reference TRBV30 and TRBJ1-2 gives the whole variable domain SQTIHQWPATLVQPVGSPLSLECTVEGTSNPNLYWYRQAAGRGLQLLFYSVGIGQISSEVPQNLSASRPQDRQFILSSKKLLLSDSGFYLCAWGLTGLEGYTFGSGTRLTVV.

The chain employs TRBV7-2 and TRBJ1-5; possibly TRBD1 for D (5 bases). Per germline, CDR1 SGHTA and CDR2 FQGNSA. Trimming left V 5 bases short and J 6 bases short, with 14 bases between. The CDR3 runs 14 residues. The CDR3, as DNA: TGTGCCAGCAGCAGAGGGACCAGCGGTCAGCCCCAGCATTTT. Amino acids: CASSRGTSGQPQHF.

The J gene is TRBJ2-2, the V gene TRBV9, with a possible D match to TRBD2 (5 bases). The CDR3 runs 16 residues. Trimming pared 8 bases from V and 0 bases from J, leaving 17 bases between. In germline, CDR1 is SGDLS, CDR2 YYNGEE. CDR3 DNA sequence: TGTGCCAGGACCGGGGTCGACGGGACGAACACCGGGGAGCTGTTTTTT. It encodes CARTGVDGTNTGELFF.

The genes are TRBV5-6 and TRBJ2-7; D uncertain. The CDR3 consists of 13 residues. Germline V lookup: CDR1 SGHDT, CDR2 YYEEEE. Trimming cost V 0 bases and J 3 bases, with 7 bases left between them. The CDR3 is CASSLGQVYEQYF. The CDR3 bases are TGTGCCAGCAGCTTGGGGCAGGTCTACGAGCAGTACTTC.

CDR3 residues: CASSYSGSGETQYF. The CDR3 nucleotides read TGTGCCAGCAGCTATTCAGGGTCGGGAGAGACCCAGTACTTC. The genes are TRBV7-9 and TRBJ2-5, with D perhaps matching TRBD1 (5 bases). CDR1 and CDR2 from the germline V gene are SEHNR and FQNEAQ (reference sequence). This CDR3 contains 14 residues. V lost 4 bases and J 4 bases, leaving 13 bases between the germline ends.

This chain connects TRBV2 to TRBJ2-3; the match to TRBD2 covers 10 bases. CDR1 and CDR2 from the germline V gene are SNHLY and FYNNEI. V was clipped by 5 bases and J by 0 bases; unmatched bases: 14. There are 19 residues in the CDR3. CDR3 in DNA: TGTGCCAGCAGTTCTGATCCTAGCGGGGGAAGAACTAGCACAGATACGCAGTATTTT. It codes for CASSSDPSGGRTSTDTQYF.

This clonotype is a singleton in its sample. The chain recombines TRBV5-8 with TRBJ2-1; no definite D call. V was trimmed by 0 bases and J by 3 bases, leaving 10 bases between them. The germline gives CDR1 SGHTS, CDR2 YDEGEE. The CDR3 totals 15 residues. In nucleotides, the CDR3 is TGTGCCAGCAGCTTGGGGAGTTCAGGCTACAATGAGCAGTTCTTC. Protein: CASSLGSSGYNEQFF.